Following are 7 T cell receptor beta chains from one sample sequenced in a study of blood T cell repertoires in COVID-19. Some clones are missing from TCRdb's copy, which holds only in-frame ones; the method was immunoSEQ multiplex PCR. The sample lists approximately 89,000 clones; around four fifths were seen once. Sequenced: peripheral blood. The receptor set was obtained from a woman between 65 and 79 years old with active or convalescent COVID-19.

CDR3 bases: TGTGCCAGTAGTCGTCAGGGAGGGGATCAGCCCCAGCATTTT. Translated: CASSRQGGDQPQHF. The chain joins TRBV19 to TRBJ1-5, with D maybe TRBD1 (5 bases). Trimming pared 5 bases from V and 5 bases from J, leaving 13 bases between. Germline V gene data show CDR1 as LNHDA and CDR2 as SQIVND (reference sequence). The CDR3 loop spans 14 amino acids.

J is TRBJ2-3 and V is TRBV24-1; the D gene is possibly TRBD1 (5 bases). The V and J ends lost 3 bases and 2 bases respectively, with 20 bases between them. This CDR3 spans 18 amino acids. Germline V gives CDR1 KGHDR, CDR2 SFDVKD. The CDR3 DNA follows: TGTGCCACCAGTGATAACGACGCCCGGACACACTTCACAGATACGCAGTATTTT. Translation gives CATSDNDARTHFTDTQYF.

CDR3 residues: CASSDTGERRETQYF. The DNA of the CDR3 is TGTGCCAGCAGTGATACAGGGGAGCGGAGGGAGACCCAGTACTTC. The rearrangement joins TRBV6-1 to TRBJ2-5; 7 positions match TRBD1. Germline CDR1 reads MNHNS; CDR2 reads SASEGT. The V and J ends lost 3 bases and 5 bases, in that order; junction bases with no gene match: 9. The CDR3 length is 15 residues.

This chain uses TRBV27 with TRBJ2-1, with 9 bases identical to TRBD2. The V gene end was trimmed by 2 bases and the J gene end by 13 bases; junction bases not matched to a gene: 12. CDR3 length: 15 amino acids. Germline CDR1 is MNHEY and CDR2 is SMNVEV (reference sequence). The CDR3 protein is CASSLASSGAPRQFF. CDR3 sequence (DNA): TGTGCCAGCAGTTTAGCTTCTAGCGGGGCCCCACGTCAGTTCTTC.

The genes are TRBV28 and TRBJ2-3; D is uncertain. The V and J ends lost 4 bases and 6 bases respectively, with 11 bases between them. This CDR3 contains 13 residues. Germline V lookup: CDR1 MDHEN, CDR2 SYDVKM. This chain's CDR3 is CASSSAGRDTQYF. CDR3 DNA: TGTGCCAGCAGTTCTGCCGGTCGGGATACGCAGTATTTT. Combining the CDR3 with reference TRBV28 and TRBJ2-3 gives the whole variable domain DVKVTQSSRYLVKRTGEKVFLECVQDMDHENMFWYRQDPGLGLRLIYFSYDVKMKEKGDIPEGYSVSREKKERFSLILESASTNQTSMYLCASSSAGRDTQYFGPGTRLTVL.

The chain has TRBV5-5 and TRBJ1-3, with a tentative D call TRBD1 (5 bases). CDR1 and CDR2 from the germline V gene are SGHKS and YYEKEE (reference sequence). The CDR3 is 14 amino acids. The V gene lost 2 bases and the J gene lost 4 bases, with 10 bases spanning the gap. The CDR3 DNA reads as TGTGCCAGCAGCTTTCAGGGCACGGGAAACACCATATATTTT. Amino acid sequence: CASSFQGTGNTIYF.

The chain uses TRBV18 and TRBJ2-2; D is ambiguous. Deletions cut 3 bases from V and 1 base from J, with 6 bases between. Germline CDR1 is KGHSH and CDR2 is LQKENI. CDR3 length: 14 amino acids. The CDR3 DNA reads TGTGCCAGCTCACCGAATAGGAACACCGGGGAGCTGTTTTTT. Translated, it gives CASSPNRNTGELFF.